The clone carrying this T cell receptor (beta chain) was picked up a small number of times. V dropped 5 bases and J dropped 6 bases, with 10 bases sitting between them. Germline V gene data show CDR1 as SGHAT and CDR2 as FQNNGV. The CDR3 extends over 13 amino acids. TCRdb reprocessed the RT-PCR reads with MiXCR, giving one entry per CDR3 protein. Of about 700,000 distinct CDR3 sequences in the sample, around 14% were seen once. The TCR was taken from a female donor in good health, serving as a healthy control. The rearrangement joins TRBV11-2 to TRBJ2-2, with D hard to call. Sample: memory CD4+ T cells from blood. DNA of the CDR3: TGTGCCAGCAGCAACTCTGGACCCGGGGAGCTGTTTTTT. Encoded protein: CASSNSGPGELFF.